Listed below are T cell receptor beta chains from one sample, sequenced in a study of Graves' ophthalmopathy and Graves' hyperthyroidism. Via MiXCR, TCRdb re-called the multiplex PCR reads, giving one row per CDR3 protein. Of roughly 610,000 distinct CDR3 sequences in the sample, roughly 20% were seen once. The material sequenced was peripheral blood. The source of these receptors is a woman between 18 and 29 years old with stable Graves' hyperthyroidism. Some clones in this sample may be carry-over from other donors' samples. Each CDR3 is given with its conserved first and last residue. A D gene is named only where the DNA matches it firmly. Not every row has a clone size; where given, it reads once, few, many or a size class.

V gene	J gene	D gene	clone size	CDR3 protein	CDR3 DNA
TRBV12-5	TRBJ1-2	TRBD1	many	CASGPGQGNYGYTF	TGTGCTAGTGGCCCTGGACAGGGGAACTATGGCTACACCTTC
TRBV9	TRBJ2-5	NA	NA	CASTRSPLQETQYF	TGTGCCAGCACGCGGAGCCCCCTACAAGAGACCCAGTACTTC
TRBV14	TRBJ2-7	TRBD1	many	CASFLGQARRCEQYF	TGTGCCAGCTTCCTCGGACAGGCTAGGCGCTGCGAGCAGTACTTC
TRBV13	TRBJ2-7	TRBD2	few	CASSSPGGPNEQYF	TGTGCCAGCAGTTCCCCGGGAGGGCCAAACGAGCAGTACTTC
TRBV5-1	TRBJ2-7	TRBD2	many	CASSFTSGGDLEQYF	TGCGCCAGCAGCTTTACTAGCGGGGGGGATCTCGAGCAGTACTTC
TRBV20-1	TRBJ2-4	NA	many	CSASLATKNIQYF	TGCAGTGCTAGCCTGGCGACCAAAAACATTCAGTACTTC
TRBV28	TRBJ2-5	NA	many	CASSFRLPREETQYF	TGTGCCAGCAGTTTTCGACTTCCCAGGGAAGAGACCCAGTACTTC
TRBV29-1	TRBJ2-7	NA	many	CSARWQGAYEQYF	TGCAGCGCTCGGTGGCAGGGCGCCTACGAGCAGTACTTC
TRBV6-5	TRBJ1-2	TRBD1	NA	CASSSPDRSYGYTF	TGTGCCAGCAGTTCCCCGGACAGGTCTTATGGCTACACCTTC
TRBV20-1	TRBJ2-2	TRBD2	many	CSARDGRANTGELFF	TGCAGTGCTAGAGACGGGAGGGCGAACACCGGGGAGCTGTTTTTT
TRBV20-1	TRBJ2-5	NA	NA	CSPKSRSRQETQYF	TGCAGTCCAAAGAGTCGCAGCCGTCAAGAGACCCAGTACTTC
TRBV27	TRBJ1-6	NA	many	CASSLIRGNSPLHF	TGTGCCAGCAGTTTAATTCGGGGTAATTCACCCCTCCACTTT
TRBV27	TRBJ1-1	NA	many	CASKSGTSLGAFF	TGTGCCAGCAAATCCGGGACATCTCTAGGCGCTTTCTTT
TRBV11-2	TRBJ2-5	TRBD2	many	CASSLGLAGSRETQYF	TGTGCCAGCAGCCTGGGACTAGCGGGATCTCGAGAGACCCAGTACTTC
TRBV6-2/TRBV6-3	TRBJ1-1	TRBD1	many	CASQRQGNTEAFF	TGTGCCAGCCAAAGACAGGGGAACACTGAAGCTTTCTTT
TRBV6-5	TRBJ1-5	TRBD1	many	CASSYSTGEGPQHF	TGTGCCAGCAGTTACTCCACAGGGGAGGGGCCCCAGCATTTT
TRBV6-8	TRBJ2-5	NA	many	CASKTTAYRGQETQYF	TGTGCCAGCAAGACGACCGCGTATAGGGGCCAAGAGACCCAGTACTTC
TRBV12-3/TRBV12-4	TRBJ2-4	NA	many	CASSNSRGAKNIQYF	TGTGCCAGCAGTAATAGTCGCGGTGCGAAAAACATTCAGTACTTC
TRBV6-5	TRBJ1-1	NA	many	CASSPRLKNTEAFF	TGTGCCAGCAGTCCCCGGTTAAAGAACACTGAAGCTTTCTTT
TRBV6-4	TRBJ1-3	TRBD1	many	CASRRLGQGQTGNTIYF	TGTGCCAGCAGACGCCTCGGACAGGGACAAACTGGAAACACCATATATTTT
TRBV2	TRBJ1-1	NA	many	CASSGGESTEAFF	TGTGCCAGCAGTGGAGGTGAATCCACTGAAGCTTTCTTT
TRBV5-1	TRBJ2-7	NA	many	CASSLDVEAGEQYF	TGCGCCAGCAGCTTGGACGTGGAGGCGGGCGAGCAGTACTTC
TRBV4-2	TRBJ2-7	TRBD2	NA	CASSQDSSGAYEQYF	TGTGCCAGCAGCCAAGATTCTAGCGGAGCATACGAGCAGTACTTC
TRBV19	TRBJ1-1	NA	NA	CASMEGDSVPEAFF	TGTGCCAGTATGGAGGGGGATTCGGTCCCTGAAGCTTTCTTT
TRBV5-1	TRBJ1-2	TRBD1	NA	CASSFGQDDYGYTF	TGCGCCAGCAGCTTTGGACAGGACGACTATGGCTACACCTTC
TRBV29-1	TRBJ1-1	NA	many	CSVVRGPNTEAFF	TGCAGCGTCGTCCGGGGGCCGAACACTGAAGCTTTCTTT
TRBV4-1	TRBJ1-2	NA	many	CASTATGSNYGYTF	TGCGCCAGCACCGCCACAGGGTCTAACTATGGCTACACCTTC
TRBV6-5	TRBJ1-6	NA	NA	CASSYGRPHSPLHF	TGTGCCAGCAGTTACGGCAGGCCCCATTCACCCCTCCACTTT
TRBV12-3/TRBV12-4	TRBJ1-5	NA	many	CASSLADTGGQPQHF	TGTGCCAGCAGTTTAGCAGACACTGGAGGACAGCCCCAGCATTTT
TRBV28	TRBJ2-7	NA	many	CASSFGGGSYEQYF	TGTGCCAGCAGTTTTGGGGGTGGGTCCTACGAGCAGTACTTC
TRBV12-3/TRBV12-4	TRBJ1-5	NA	NA	CASSLVSGVGQPQHF	TGTGCCAGCAGTTTAGTGTCGGGGGTGGGTCAGCCCCAGCATTTT
TRBV2	TRBJ1-6	NA	many	CASSEGSWARSPLHF	TGTGCCAGCAGTGAAGGATCTTGGGCGAGGTCACCCCTCCACTTT
TRBV15	TRBJ1-5	NA	many	CATSREGDGAHF	TGTGCCACCAGCAGGGAGGGGGACGGGGCGCATTTT
TRBV5-1	TRBJ2-2	NA	many	CASSKDYPNTGELFF	TGCGCCAGCAGCAAGGACTACCCGAACACCGGGGAGCTGTTTTTT
TRBV4-2	TRBJ1-1	NA	few	CASSQDRAGDLRTEAFF	TGTGCCAGCAGCCAAGATCGGGCGGGAGACCTGAGAACTGAAGCTTTCTTT
TRBV12-3/TRBV12-4	TRBJ1-2	TRBD1	NA	CASSPGQGFVGYTF	TGTGCCAGCAGTCCGGGACAGGGGTTTGTCGGCTACACCTTC
TRBV4-1	TRBJ2-5	TRBD2	NA	CASSQFGLAETQYF	TGCGCCAGCAGCCAATTCGGACTAGCGGAGACCCAGTACTTC
TRBV12-3/TRBV12-4	TRBJ1-3	NA	many	CASTLPLGRDSGNTIYF	TGTGCCAGCACCCTACCGCTTGGACGGGACTCTGGAAACACCATATATTTT
TRBV6-1	TRBJ1-6	TRBD1	many	CASTRQGANSPLHF	TGTGCCAGCACTCGACAGGGGGCAAATTCACCCCTCCACTTT
TRBV30	TRBJ1-1	NA	few	CAWSISQRSLAFF	TGTGCCTGGAGTATCTCCCAGAGAAGTCTGGCTTTCTTT
TRBV30	TRBJ1-5	NA	many	CAWSSSGNQPQHF	TGTGCCTGGAGTTCGAGCGGAAATCAGCCCCAGCATTTT